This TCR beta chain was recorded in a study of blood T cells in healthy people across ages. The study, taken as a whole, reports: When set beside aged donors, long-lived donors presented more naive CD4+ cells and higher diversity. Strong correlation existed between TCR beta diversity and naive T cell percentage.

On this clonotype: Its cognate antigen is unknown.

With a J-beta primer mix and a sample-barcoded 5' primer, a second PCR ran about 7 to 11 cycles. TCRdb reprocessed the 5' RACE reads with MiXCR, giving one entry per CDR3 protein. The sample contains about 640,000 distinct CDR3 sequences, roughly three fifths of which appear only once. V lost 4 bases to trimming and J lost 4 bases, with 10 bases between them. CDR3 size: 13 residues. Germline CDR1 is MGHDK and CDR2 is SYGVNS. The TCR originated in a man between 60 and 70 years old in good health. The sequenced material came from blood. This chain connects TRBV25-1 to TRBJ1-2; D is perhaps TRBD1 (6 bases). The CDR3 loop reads CASSAGQSYGYTF. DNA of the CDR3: TGTGCCAGCAGTGCCGGACAGAGCTATGGCTACACCTTC.